This T cell receptor (beta chain) was retrieved from a study of cytomegalovirus exposure and HLA in healthy donors. Study-wide context: A prior study identified approximately 120 million unique TCR beta sequences from 200 million or so T cells. General study findings and limits: Clonal expansion, a later analysis showed, was greater in HLA-associated TCR beta chains than in equally common others.

Trimming removed 3 bases at V and 2 bases at J, with 8 bases between. From germline, CDR1 is MNHEY and CDR2 SMNVEV (reference sequence). This CDR3 is built from 13 residues. PCR employed 60 Vbeta and 13 Jbeta primers. In the original workflow: A later analysis counted 65 million to 80 million unique TCR beta chains, some 12 million shared. Here immunoSEQ multiplex PCR was the method, and the copy in TCRdb shows in-frame clones only, minus some. The V and J calls and the clone size are those of that table, but D and trimming were determined from the DNA. Of around 280,000 clones in the sample, 85% to 90% are singletons; the top ten hold approximately 2.4%. This clone appeared once. Its antigen is as yet unknown.

The TCR originated in a woman between 18 and 29 years old in good health and CMV-seronegative. Sequenced material: PBMCs. The rearrangement links TRBV27 to TRBJ2-7; D is undetermined. The CDR3 DNA is TGTGCCAGCAGTTTGAAGACACCCTACGAGCAGTACTTC. Protein product: CASSLKTPYEQYF.